The next 17 T cell receptor beta chains were all read from a single sample in a study of T-cell reconstitution after alpha-beta-depleted transplantation in children. Researchers prepared the TCRbeta library using unique molecular identifiers, the study reports. TCRdb ran MiXCR on the PCR reads and lists one entry per CDR3 protein. The sample lists approximately 190,000 distinct CDR3 sequences; roughly 8.3% were seen once. Sequenced material: PBMCs, mostly from graft donor cells, taken 360 days after TCRalphabeta/CD19-depleted stem cell transplant. These receptors originate from a male patient aged 2-15 years who had a stem cell transplant for acute myeloid leukemia, so the T cells may come from the graft donor.

The V and J genes are TRBV14 and TRBJ2-1; D unresolved. The V gene lost 3 bases and the J gene lost 10 bases, with 13 bases spanning the gap. CDR1 is SGHDN, CDR2 FVKESK, per germline. This CDR3 has 13 amino acids. CDR3 residues: CASSHGANTEQFF. The CDR3 DNA reads TGTGCCAGCAGCCACGGAGCGAATACCGAGCAGTTCTTC.

In this sample, this clonotype turned up many times. The gene calls are TRBV20-1 and TRBJ1-4; D not resolved. This CDR3 comprises 13 residues. In germline, CDR1 is DFQATT, CDR2 SNEGSKA (reference sequence). V was shortened by 0 bases and J by 8 bases, with 10 bases between the two germline ends. The CDR3 reads CSARDYSSEKLFF. As DNA, the CDR3 is TGCAGTGCTAGAGATTACAGTTCCGAAAAACTGTTTTTT.

This clonotype appeared many times. V and J are TRBV5-1 and TRBJ2-2; TRBD2 is a possible D gene (5 bases). The CDR3 loop spans 13 amino acids. Germline CDR1 and CDR2: SGHRS and YFSETQ. The V end lost 1 base, the J end lost 6 bases, and 7 bases lay between the germline ends. The CDR3 bases are TGCGCCAGCAGCTTGAGCGGCGCCGGGGAGCTGTTTTTT. Amino acid sequence: CASSLSGAGELFF. The whole variable domain, filled in from reference TRBV5-1 and TRBJ2-2, reads KAGVTQTPRYLIKTRGQQVTLSCSPISGHRSVSWYQQTPGQGLQFLFEYFSETQRNKGNFPGRFSGRQFSNSRSEMNVSTLELGDSALYLCASSLSGAGELFFGEGSRLTVL.

A few counts support this clonotype. The chain uses TRBV5-1 and TRBJ2-7; 9 nucleotides match TRBD2. CDR1 is SGHRS and CDR2 is YFSETQ in the germline V gene. Losses at the gene ends were 0 bases for V and 3 bases for J; bases not matched to a gene: 7. The CDR3 runs 16 residues. Written as DNA, the CDR3 is TGCGCCAGCAGCTTGGGTAGCGGGAGTTGGAGCTACGAGCAGTACTTC. Encoded protein: CASSLGSGSWSYEQYF.

This chain links TRBV12-3 or TRBV12-4 with TRBJ1-1; TRBD1 aligns across 9 bases. V lost 1 base, J lost 3 bases, and 0 bases stayed unmatched. The CDR3 consists of 14 residues. The CDR3 protein is CASSLGTGDTEAFF. CDR3 coding DNA: TGTGCCAGCAGTTTAGGGACAGGGGACACTGAAGCTTTCTTT.

There are a few counts of this clonotype. The chain has TRBV21-1 and TRBJ2-1; TRBD2, the D gene given by the table, was not confirmed from the DNA. TRBV21-1 constitutes a pseudogene. CDR3 length: 21 amino acids. CDR3 region: CASSKWPGTSGRPSSYNEQFF. In nucleotides, the CDR3 is TGTGCCAGCAGCAAATGGCCCGGGACTAGCGGGAGGCCCTCCTCCTACAATGAGCAGTTCTTC.

This clonotype was detected ten times or more. The rearrangement links TRBV5-1 to TRBJ1-1; the D is unclear. CDR1 is SGHRS, CDR2 YFSETQ, per germline. The CDR3 covers 13 residues. The germline V and J ends were trimmed by 4 bases and 2 bases, with 9 bases remaining between them. CDR3 sequence reads: CASSTLSNTEAFF. The CDR3 DNA follows: TGCGCCAGCAGCACCTTAAGCAACACTGAAGCTTTCTTT.

CDR3 in amino acids: CSARDGFGLPDLEQFF. The CDR3 DNA reads as TGCAGTGCTAGAGATGGGTTTGGACTGCCCGACCTTGAGCAGTTCTTC. V gene TRBV20-1 combines with J gene TRBJ2-1; D is perhaps TRBD2 (5 bases). CDR1 and CDR2 (germline): DFQATT, SNEGSKA (reference sequence). V lost 0 bases and J 9 bases, leaving 21 bases between the germline ends. The CDR3 extends over 16 amino acids.

The chain recombines TRBV15 with TRBJ2-1; 10 bases agree with TRBD2. Germline assignment: CDR1 LNHNV and CDR2 YYDKDF (reference sequence). The CDR3 runs 17 residues. With 7 bases clipped from V and 2 bases from J, the junction kept 11 bases outside the gene matches. The DNA for the CDR3 is TGTGCCACCAAACCACTTCCCACTAGCGGGGCCTACAATGAGCAGTTCTTC. Its translation: CATKPLPTSGAYNEQFF.

The chain combines TRBV29-1 with TRBJ2-3; 7 bases are shared with TRBD2. Germline assignment: CDR1 SQVTM and CDR2 ANQGSEA. V dropped 1 base and J dropped 1; count of bases not matched to a gene: 2. The CDR3 contains 14 residues. For the CDR3, the DNA is TGCAGCGTTGAAGGTACTAGCGGCACAGATACGCAGTATTTT. As protein: CSVEGTSGTDTQYF.

In its sample, this clonotype was seen a few times. The chain carries TRBV5-5 and TRBJ1-1, with unresolved D. V lost 0 bases to trimming and J lost 6 bases, with 15 bases between them. The CDR3 consists of 15 residues. CDR1 is SGHKS, CDR2 YYEKEE, per germline (reference sequence). This chain's CDR3 is CASSLGGREVSEAFF. The CDR3 nucleotides are TGTGCCAGCAGCTTGGGTGGCCGGGAGGTATCTGAAGCTTTCTTT.

This clonotype occurred many times. The V call is TRBV10-3, the J call TRBJ1-5; 7 nucleotides match TRBD1. The V and J ends lost 0 bases and 6 bases, in that order; junction bases with no gene match: 5. The germline gives CDR1 ENHRY, CDR2 SYGVKD. The CDR3 runs to 15 residues. The CDR3 sequence: CAISESTGWRQPQHF. Here the CDR3 DNA reads TGTGCCATCAGTGAGTCGACAGGGTGGCGTCAGCCCCAGCATTTT.

This clonotype was seen only a few times. The V call is TRBV28, the J call TRBJ2-7, with a tentative D call TRBD2 (7 bases). The CDR3 has 14 residues. V was clipped by 6 bases and J by 4 bases, with 16 bases between them. In germline, CDR1 is MDHEN, CDR2 SYDVKM. The CDR3 bases are TGTGCCAGCAGCAAAGGGGGGGCGACGTACGAGCAGTACGTC. It encodes CASSKGGATYEQYV.

This clonotype was seen only a few times. The chain has TRBV20-1 and TRBJ1-5; D call uncertain. V was shortened by 3 bases and J by 0 bases, with 9 bases between the two germline ends. Germline V CDR1 and CDR2: DFQATT, SNEGSKA (reference sequence). This CDR3 region has 14 residues. The CDR3 DNA is TGCAGTGCTAGTGGTTTTAATAGCAATCAGCCCCAGCATTTT. As protein: CSASGFNSNQPQHF.

This clonotype was recorded at least ten times. The chain recombines TRBV7-9 with TRBJ2-7; possible D gene TRBD2, 5 bases. The CDR3 covers 14 residues. CDR1 SEHNR and CDR2 FQNEAQ come from the germline V gene (reference sequence). V lost 3 bases and J 7 bases, leaving 16 bases between the germline ends. The CDR3 loop is CASSFGRASREQYV. The DNA for the CDR3 is TGTGCCAGCAGCTTTGGAAGGGCTAGCCGGGAGCAGTACGTC.

This clonotype was observed a handful of times. The gene calls are TRBV15 and TRBJ2-5, with TRBD1 identical over 7 bases. The CDR3 loop spans 15 amino acids. V was pared by 3 bases and J by 3 bases, with 7 bases of the junction left unmatched. Germline CDR1 is LNHNV and CDR2 is YYDKDF (reference sequence). The CDR3 DNA sequence: TGTGCCACCAGCAGGGGGGACAGCCCGAAAGAGACCCAGTACTTC. This encodes CATSRGDSPKETQYF.

This clonotype was observed many times. This rearrangement joins TRBV12-5 to TRBJ2-3, with 9 nucleotides matching TRBD2. V gave up 2 bases and J gave up 2 bases; unmatched junction bases: 8. The CDR3 contains 17 residues. Germline lookup yields CDR1 LGHNT and CDR2 FRNRAP. DNA for the CDR3: TGTGCTAGTGGTTTGACGTTAGCGGGGGCCCCCACAGATACGCAGTATTTT. Translating it yields CASGLTLAGAPTDTQYF.